This T cell receptor beta chain appears in the sequencing data of a study of T cell responses to AZD1222 COVID-19 vaccine. This clone was counted between two and nine times. Its antigen is not known. Study-wide findings and caveats: Among those given AZD1222, only 5 to 7 were seropositive at baseline. Compared with day 0, the breadth and depth of the Spike-specific TCR repertoire rose significantly after two doses of AZD1222. Females made up more of the donors, who were largely white British, and clonal diversity may have come out too low. Nearly half of the spike-specific TCRs reportedly recognize variant regions that carry no mutations.

TCRdb's table, derived via immunoSEQ multiplex PCR, lists solely in-frame clones and lacks some. Here the sample spans 90,000 to 150,000 clones, approximately 85% being singletons. Looked up from germline, CDR1 is SGHNT and CDR2 is YYREEE (reference sequence). The CDR3 is 15 residues long. With 2 bases removed from V and 3 bases from J, the gap between germline ends came to 12 bases. The chain couples TRBV5-4 to TRBJ2-1; D gene unclear. The sequence came from an adult in good health. The sample here was peripheral blood, taken on day 0 of AZD1222 vaccination. CDR3 nucleotide sequence: TGTGCCAGCAGCTTAGACCCGACAAGCTACAATGAGCAGTTCTTC. This encodes CASSLDPTSYNEQFF.